The rows below give T cell receptor beta chains drawn from one sample of a study of breast tumors, draining lymph nodes, adjacent tissues. TCRdb recomputed calls from the multiplex PCR reads with MiXCR, one row per CDR3 protein. The table shows 150,000 to 200,000 distinct CDR3 sequences, with roughly a third occurring only once. The sample consisted of axillary lymph node tissue. Source of these receptors: a female donor with breast cancer. Some clones in this sample may be carry-over from other donors' samples. Each CDR3 is given with its conserved first and last residue. D genes are given only for firm matches. Size is stated for part of the rows, as once, few or many counts, or as a class when the clone is expanded.

d_call,clone_size,j_call,v_call,cdr3_aa,cdr3_nt
TRBD2,few,TRBJ2-7,TRBV3-1,CASSPRLAGYEQYF,TGTGCCAGCAGCCCAAGACTAGCGGGGTACGAGCAGTACTTC
TRBD1,many,TRBJ2-5,TRBV7-9,CASSWGQGASETQYF,TGTGCCAGCAGCTGGGGACAGGGGGCCAGCGAGACCCAGTACTTC
NA,few,TRBJ1-5,TRBV6-5,CATGPYQPQHF,TGTGCCACAGGCCCTTATCAGCCCCAGCATTTT
TRBD1,once,TRBJ1-4,TRBV10-2,CASSDPDRHNEELFF,TGCGCCAGCAGTGACCCGGACAGGCATAATGAAGAACTGTTTTTT
NA,many,TRBJ2-1,TRBV2,CASSGGYGLQFF,TGTGCCAGCAGTGGGGGTTATGGTCTCCAGTTCTTC
NA,many,TRBJ1-2,TRBV13,CASSLEESHRDGYTF,TGTGCCAGCAGCTTAGAAGAGTCCCATCGGGATGGCTACACCTTC
TRBD2,many,TRBJ2-1,TRBV7-8,CASTFAGLAGVKPNEQFF,TGTGCCAGCACCTTTGCCGGACTAGCGGGAGTTAAACCCAATGAGCAGTTCTTC
NA,NA,TRBJ1-5,TRBV12-3/TRBV12-4,CASTQTSGRVITEHF,TGTGCCAGCACCCAGACTAGCGGGAGAGTGATCACCGAGCATTTT
NA,many,TRBJ2-7,TRBV18,CASSFPTDAYEQYF,TGTGCCAGCTCATTCCCGACAGACGCCTACGAGCAGTACTTC
NA,few,TRBJ2-7,TRBV5-6,CASSLKFPGPSYEQYF,TGTGCCAGCAGCCTGAAGTTTCCGGGGCCCTCCTACGAGCAGTACTTC
NA,few,TRBJ2-1,TRBV5-6,CASSSLGPRRMDNEQFF,TGTGCCAGCAGCTCCTTGGGACCCCGACGGATGGACAATGAGCAGTTCTTC
NA,many,TRBJ2-1,TRBV10-3,CAISESVGKGYNEQFF,TGTGCCATCAGTGAGTCGGTAGGTAAGGGATACAATGAGCAGTTCTTC
TRBD1,many,TRBJ1-6,TRBV7-2,CASSFEGASPLHF,TGTGCCAGCAGCTTTGAGGGGGCTTCACCCCTCCACTTT
TRBD2,NA,TRBJ2-4,TRBV20-1,CSARIAGGRRDIQYF,TGCAGTGCTAGAATAGCGGGGGGGCGACGAGACATTCAGTACTTC